Below are 17 T cell receptor beta chains sequenced from a single sample in a study of T cells in Graves' hyperthyroidism and ophthalmopathy. Amplified TCR beta CDR3 regions came from RNA transcripts. The TCR CDR3 was amplified in a first-round RT-PCR using the HTBI primer set. TCRdb re-called the multiplex PCR reads with MiXCR, one entry per CDR3 protein. The table includes about 49,000 distinct CDR3 sequences, less than 65% detected once. The sequenced sample was peripheral blood or thyroid tissue (not recorded which). The receptors were sampled from a man between 18 and 35 years old with Graves' hyperthyroidism.

This clonotype was detected only once. The gene calls are TRBV20-1 and TRBJ1-2; TRBD1 matches at 9 bases. J lost 5 bases, V lost 0 bases, and 7 bases had no gene match. Germline loops: CDR1 DFQATT, CDR2 SNEGSKA (reference sequence). This CDR3 has 15 residues. This chain's CDR3 is CSARDFGTGNYGYTF. CDR3 sequence (DNA): TGCAGTGCTAGAGATTTCGGGACAGGGAATTATGGCTACACCTTC.

This clonotype was seen repeatedly, ten times or more. This chain joins TRBV6-2 or TRBV6-3 and TRBJ1-2, with D maybe TRBD1 (5 bases). CDR3 size: 14 residues. Germline V gene sequence: CDR1 MNHEY, CDR2 SVGEGT. V was trimmed by 8 bases and J by 4 bases, leaving 17 bases between them. The DNA for the CDR3 is TGTGCCAGCGGAAAGGGGAACAGAATCTATGGCTACACCTTC. This codes for CASGKGNRIYGYTF.

The chain joins TRBV29-1 to TRBJ2-2; D uncertain. Germline-derived CDR1 and CDR2 are SQVTM and ANQGSEA. V shed 7 bases and J shed 6 bases, with 3 bases lying between them. The CDR3 consists of 9 residues. For the CDR3, the DNA is TGCAGCGCGGCCGGGGAGCTGTTTTTT. Its translation is CSAAGELFF.

The chain joins TRBV19 to TRBJ1-5; 7 positions agree with TRBD1. CDR3 length: 15 amino acids. V dropped 3 bases and J dropped 3; count of bases not matched to a gene: 5. In germline, CDR1 is LNHDA, CDR2 SQIVND (reference sequence). DNA for the CDR3: TGTGCCAGTAGTATGGGCGGGACAGACAATCAGCCCCAGCATTTT. It yields the protein CASSMGGTDNQPQHF. Looking up the rest from reference TRBV19 and TRBJ1-5 gives the full variable domain: DGGITQSPKYLFRKEGQNVTLSCEQNLNHDAMYWYRQDPGQGLRLIYYSQIVNDFQKGDIAEGYSVSREKKESFPLTVTSAQKNPTAFYLCASSMGGTDNQPQHFGDGTRLSIL.

CDR3 DNA: TGTGCCAGCAGTTTATCCGGGTTTTTTCGTGGTAAAGATCAGCCCCAGCATTTT. Translation: CASSLSGFFRGKDQPQHF. This rearrangement joins TRBV28 to TRBJ1-5; D not certain. The germline V gene has CDR1 MDHEN and CDR2 SYDVKM. CDR3 length: 18 amino acids. V lost 1 base, J lost 5 bases, and 21 bases lay in between.

CDR3 nucleotides: TGTGCCACCGGGGGGACCCAAGAGACCCAGTACTTC. This codes for CATGGTQETQYF. V and J are TRBV19 and TRBJ2-5, with 7 bases that match TRBD2. This CDR3 is built from 12 residues. V lost 10 bases, J lost 1 base, and 3 bases stayed unmatched. The germline V gene has CDR1 LNHDA and CDR2 SQIVND (reference sequence).

The chain links TRBV12-3 or TRBV12-4 to TRBJ1-4; 8 bases match TRBD1. The CDR3 loop spans 17 amino acids. J was trimmed by 5 bases and V by 4 bases; bases with no gene match: 12. CDR3 protein: CASSSRTGQGRNEKLFF. The CDR3 DNA follows: TGTGCCAGCAGTTCACGGACAGGGCAGGGGCGGAATGAAAAACTGTTTTTT.

Notes on this clonotype: The limits of the CDR3 on the DNA are not certain, so only TCRdb's listed CDR3 is given. V and J are TRBV20-1 and TRBJ2-5; the DNA was not used to check the table's D call, TRBD1. Germline CDR1 is DFQATT and CDR2 is SNEGSKA (reference sequence). With termini counted, the CDR3 has 18 amino acids. The CDR3 loop reads CSARKGMDTIYFGETQYF.

This clonotype came up many times. The chain employs TRBV5-6 and TRBJ2-7; D tentatively reads TRBD1 or TRBD2 (5 bases each). V shed 0 bases and J shed 4 bases, with 11 bases lying between them. This CDR3 contains 14 residues. Per the germline V gene, CDR1 is SGHDT and CDR2 is YYEEEE. The CDR3 DNA reads as TGTGCCAGCAGCTTGGCGGGACGGAATTACGAGCAGTACTTC. The encoded protein is CASSLAGRNYEQYF.

The V gene is TRBV30, the J gene TRBJ1-5; 8 nucleotides agree with TRBD1. Trimming at V came to 1 base and at J to 5 bases, leaving 4 bases not matched to a gene. Germline lookup yields CDR1 GTSNPN and CDR2 SVGIG (reference sequence). CDR3 size: 14 residues. CDR3 sequence reads: CAWSGTGIYQPQHF. CDR3 nucleotide sequence: TGTGCCTGGAGTGGGACAGGGATATATCAGCCCCAGCATTTT.

About this clonotype itself: This may be a read error: a much more frequent sequence differs by one nucleotide. As the CDR3 is not closed by the conserved phenylalanine or tryptophan, this likely results from a read error. The V and J genes are TRBV2 and TRBJ1-6; D is perhaps TRBD1 (5 bases). V gave up 5 bases and J gave up 0 bases, with 20 bases separating them. Germline-derived CDR1 and CDR2 are SNHLY and FYNNEI. The CDR3 sequence is 19 residues long. For the CDR3, the DNA is TGTGCCAGCAGTTTATTACCCGGGACCGTTAGCTCCTATAATTCACCCCTCCACCTT. Translating gives CASSLLPGTVSSYNSPLHL.

V gene TRBV7-2 combines with J gene TRBJ1-2; weak D call: TRBD1 (6 bases). The CDR3 runs to 13 residues. Germline CDR1 and CDR2: SGHTA and FQGNSA. Between the trimmed V and J ends, which lost 2 bases and 8 bases, there was a span of 12 bases. DNA of the CDR3: TGTGCCAGCAGCTTAACCCAGGGGAACGGCTACACCTTC. This encodes CASSLTQGNGYTF.

This chain links TRBV15 with TRBJ1-6; 10 bases are shared with TRBD1. The V gene's germline CDR1 is LNHNV and CDR2 YYDKDF (reference sequence). V gave up 3 bases and J gave up 11 bases; unmatched junction bases: 7. The CDR3 is 15 residues long. The CDR3 DNA follows: TGTGCCACCAGCAGCACGCCGGGACAGGGGACACCCCTCCACTTT. It is translated as CATSSTPGQGTPLHF.

The CDR3 reads CASSVDRDTEAFF. CDR3 in DNA: TGTGCCAGCAGTGTGGACAGGGACACTGAAGCTTTCTTT. The genes are TRBV2 and TRBJ1-1; 8 bases agree with TRBD1. V was clipped by 4 bases and J by 3 bases; unmatched bases: 1. This CDR3 has 13 amino acids. The germline CDR1 and CDR2 sequences are SNHLY and FYNNEI.

V gene TRBV6-6 combines with J gene TRBJ2-5; no firm D call. CDR1 and CDR2 from the germline V gene are MNHNY and SVGAGI (reference sequence). V was pared by 8 bases and J by 10 bases, with 14 bases between. This CDR3 is 11 amino acids long. The DNA for the CDR3 is TGTGCCAGCGTACGTGATGGCGGCCAGTACTTC. Amino acids: CASVRDGGQYF.

The table lists this clonotype with a count of one. The rearrangement links TRBV7-2 to TRBJ2-5; D is perhaps TRBD2 (7 bases). CDR1 is SGHTA and CDR2 is FQGNSA in the germline V gene. The CDR3 is 15 residues long. Trimming took off 5 bases at V and 5 bases at J, with 18 bases between the two ends. CDR3 DNA: TGTGCCAGCAGCCCTAGGGGGGGGGCGGGGGAGACCCAGTACTTC. This encodes CASSPRGGAGETQYF.

This clonotype was detected only a few times. The rearrangement links TRBV7-9 to TRBJ1-2; 7 nucleotides match TRBD1. CDR1 and CDR2 (germline): SEHNR, FQNEAQ (reference sequence). With V trimmed by 3 bases and J by 4 bases, 5 bases remained unmatched. The CDR3 is 14 residues long. This CDR3 reads CASSLRGHVYGYTF. In nucleotides, the CDR3 is TGTGCCAGCAGCTTGAGGGGGCACGTCTATGGCTACACCTTC.